The clone carrying this T cell receptor beta chain was recorded a few times. Its antigen remains unidentified. 5'RACE, which relied on constant-segment primers, yielded TCR alpha and TCR beta cDNA libraries carrying sample barcodes and UMIs. Via MiXCR, TCRdb re-called the 5' RACE reads, giving one row per CDR3 protein. The sample has around 300,000 distinct CDR3 sequences; 13% are singletons. Germline assignment: CDR1 SNHLY and CDR2 FYNNEI. The CDR3 has 15 amino acids. Trimming shortened V by 8 bases and J by 5 bases, and 19 bases separated the two germline ends. The sample belongs to a study of T-cell memory formation after mild COVID-19. The study, taken as a whole, reports: From day 15 to 85, contracting clones were balanced between CD4 and CD8, whereas later expanders leaned toward CD4+. Confirmation of SARS-CoV-2 specificity was lacking for second-wave clones peaking day 37.

Sequencing was performed on PBMCs or a T cell subset sorted from them (not recorded which). The chain links TRBV2 to TRBJ1-5, with D possibly being TRBD1 (5 bases). The receptor comes from a man aged 18 to 30 who had mild COVID-19 (a few samples of this study predate the infection). Cell type and time point are not known. The CDR3 spells CASALRRGGDQPQHF. Written as DNA, the CDR3 is TGTGCCAGCGCACTCCGCCGGGGAGGGGATCAGCCCCAGCATTTT.